This entry is about one T cell receptor (beta chain). Its antigen is as yet unknown. Since a much larger clone is just one base distant, this may be a read error. This sample is drawn from a study of blood T cells in healthy people across ages. Study results and caveats: Higher diversity, along with more naive CD4+ cells, distinguished long-lived donors from aged donors. PBMC samples, being unsorted, prevented any conclusive comparison of naive and antigen-experienced cells.

A second PCR, run for about 7 to 11 cycles, used a sample-barcoded 5' primer plus a J-beta primer mix. MiXCR, run by TCRdb on the 5' RACE reads, gives a single entry per CDR3 protein. The sample yields about 670,000 distinct CDR3 sequences, approximately 40% seen once. The germline gives CDR1 DFQATT, CDR2 SNEGSKA (reference sequence). This CDR3 comprises 14 residues. Donors each provided about 10 milliliters of peripheral blood. Sequencing used blood. The V call is TRBV20-1, the J call TRBJ2-7, with D possibly called TRBD1 or TRBD2 (5 bases each). The origin of this receptor is an elderly man in good health. In DNA, the CDR3 is TGCAGTGCTAGAGGTCCGTTCGGGGCCTACGAGCAGTCCTTC. It yields the protein CSARGPFGAYEQSF.